These 4 T cell receptor beta chains share one sample of origin, sequenced in a study of T cells in Graves' hyperthyroidism and ophthalmopathy. Using RNA transcripts as the source, TCR beta CDR3 regions were amplified. First-round RT-PCR of the TCR CDR3 relied on the HTBI primer set. TCRdb recomputed calls from the multiplex PCR reads with MiXCR, one row per CDR3 protein. The table shows about 540,000 distinct CDR3 sequences, with around 45% occurring only once. The sequencing input was peripheral blood or thyroid tissue (not recorded which). These receptors were collected from a woman aged 18-30 years with Graves' hyperthyroidism.

The chain carries TRBV6-5 and TRBJ2-7; 13 nucleotides agree with TRBD2. Germline CDR1 is MNHEY and CDR2 is SVGAGI. CDR3 length: 15 residues. V trimming: 5 bases; J trimming: 7 bases; junction bases outside the gene matches: 8. CDR3 loop: CASSPWTSGSGEQYF. DNA for the CDR3: TGTGCCAGCAGTCCCTGGACTAGCGGGAGTGGTGAGCAGTACTTC.

The rearrangement uses TRBV24-1 and TRBJ1-4; D uncertain. The CDR3 runs 16 residues. Germline values: CDR1 KGHDR, CDR2 SFDVKD. Trimming left V 3 bases short and J 5 bases short, with 15 bases between. CDR3 residues: CATSDPSGIYNEKLFF. CDR3 sequence (DNA): TGTGCCACCAGTGATCCTAGCGGGATCTACAATGAAAAACTGTTTTTT.

The chain links TRBV2 to TRBJ2-5; D may be TRBD1 (6 bases). Germline V gene sequence: CDR1 SNHLY, CDR2 FYNNEI. The germline V and J ends were trimmed by 2 bases and 9 bases, with 16 bases remaining between them. The CDR3 is 14 amino acids. This CDR3 reads CASSEQGPNQPQYF. As DNA, the CDR3 is TGTGCCAGCAGTGAACAGGGGCCGAATCAGCCCCAGTACTTC.

This sequence joins TRBV2 and TRBJ2-3; 9 bases fit TRBD2. Germline trimming cut 1 base from V and 2 bases from J; bases unmatched to any gene: 1. There are 15 residues in the CDR3. Germline CDR1 reads SNHLY; CDR2 reads FYNNEI. The CDR3 sequence: CASSEVAGVTDTQYF. Written as DNA, the CDR3 is TGTGCCAGCAGTGAAGTAGCGGGAGTCACAGATACGCAGTATTTT.